This entry lists 18 T cell receptor beta chains sequenced from one sample in a study of neurological immune-mediated disorders. TCRdb used MiXCR to reprocess the 5' RACE reads, holding one entry per CDR3 protein. The repertoire consists of 30,000 or so distinct CDR3 sequences, with approximately 12% occurring once and the leading ten covering approximately 5%. Time point meaning: technical triplicate 2. Specimen: CD4+ T cells from blood. These receptors were taken from a female donor with HTLV-1-associated myelopathy (HAM/TSP).

This clonotype was seen many times. V gene TRBV9 combines with J gene TRBJ1-2, with D perhaps TRBD1 (5 bases). V was pared by 0 bases and J by 2 bases, with 5 bases between. The CDR3 is made up of 13 amino acids. Germline loops: CDR1 SGDLS, CDR2 YYNGEE. As DNA, the CDR3 is TGTGCCAGCAGCGTAGGGACAAACTATGGCTACACCTTC. Translation: CASSVGTNYGYTF.

Many counts were recorded for this clonotype. The chain couples TRBV28 to TRBJ1-2, with D uncertain. The CDR3 consists of 12 residues. CDR1 is MDHEN and CDR2 is SYDVKM in the germline V gene. The ends were cut back, 7 bases at V and 4 bases at J, with 10 bases in the middle. DNA of the CDR3: TGTGCCAGCACCGCCCATGGCTATGGCTACACCTTC. Its translation: CASTAHGYGYTF.

This clonotype was counted many times. CDR3 in DNA: TGCAGTGCTAGAGCCGGGACAGGGGTCCAGGAGACCCAGTACTTC. Amino acids: CSARAGTGVQETQYF. This rearrangement joins TRBV20-1 to TRBJ2-5; 10 bases line up with TRBD1. The CDR3 is 15 residues long. From germline, CDR1 is DFQATT and CDR2 SNEGSKA (reference sequence). V gave up 1 base and J gave up 5 bases; unmatched junction bases: 7.

This clonotype was observed many times. J is TRBJ2-1 and V is TRBV6-2 or TRBV6-3; 9 nucleotides line up with TRBD2. The J segment lost 7 bases and the V segment lost 0 bases, leaving 4 bases of the junction unmatched. Per germline, CDR1 MNHEY and CDR2 SVGEGT. The CDR3 sequence is 15 residues long. CDR3 region: CASSYSAGGQNEQFF. Here the CDR3 DNA reads TGTGCCAGCAGTTACTCTGCGGGGGGGCAAAATGAGCAGTTCTTC.

This clonotype has ten or more counts. The chain links TRBV7-2 to TRBJ2-7, with TRBD2 matching over 8 bases. Germline V gene sequence: CDR1 SGHTA, CDR2 FQGNSA. V was clipped by 1 base and J by 7 bases; unmatched bases: 9. The CDR3 sequence is 15 residues long. CDR3 protein: CASSLVGGGLREQYF. The CDR3 bases are TGTGCCAGCAGCTTAGTCGGGGGGGGTTTGCGGGAGCAGTACTTC.

This clonotype was picked up many times. The J gene is TRBJ2-1, the V gene TRBV5-1; 11 bases are shared with TRBD2. V shed 4 bases and J 5 bases; nucleotides not matched to a gene: 8. Germline V gene sequence: CDR1 SGHRS, CDR2 YFSETQ. The CDR3 is 16 residues long. The CDR3 spells CASSSLGTSGNNEQFF. The CDR3 DNA reads as TGCGCCAGCAGCAGCCTCGGGACTAGCGGAAACAATGAGCAGTTCTTC.

This clonotype came up once. Just one base apart from a much larger clone, this may be a read error. J is TRBJ2-7 and V is TRBV6-1; D gene ambiguous. Germline values: CDR1 MNHNS, CDR2 SASEGT. Trimming left V 2 bases short and J 2 bases short, with 10 bases between. This CDR3 comprises 14 residues. The CDR3 here is CASSERYGAYEQYF. DNA for the CDR3: TGTGCCAGCAGTGAACGATATGGGGCCTACGAGCAGTACTTC.

This clonotype was observed many times. The chain recombines TRBV7-2 with TRBJ2-1; TRBD2 is a possible D gene (7 bases). V lost 5 bases and J 10 bases, leaving 21 bases between the germline ends. The CDR3 runs to 15 residues. Germline V gives CDR1 SGHTA, CDR2 FQGNSA. In DNA, the CDR3 is TGTGCCAGCAGCATTAGTTGGGGGGGCATACGGGAGCAGTTCTTC. Translated: CASSISWGGIREQFF. The full variable domain, rest sourced from reference TRBV7-2 and TRBJ2-1, is GAGVSQSPSNKVTEKGKDVELRCDPISGHTALYWYRQSLGQGLEFLIYFQGNSAPDKSGLPSDRFSAERTGGSVSTLTIQRTQQEDSAVYLCASSISWGGIREQFFGPGTRLTVL.

The chain has TRBV12-2 and TRBJ2-1; the D call in the table, TRBD1, was not verified against the DNA. TRBV12-2 is annotated as a pseudogene. The CDR3 has 19 residues. CDR3 DNA sequence: TGTGCAAGTCGCTTAGGGGGGACAGGATCGACGGGGCTCTGGGATGAGCAGTTCTTC. Protein: CASRLGGTGSTGLWDEQFF.

This clonotype was counted at least ten times. The rearrangement uses TRBV14 and TRBJ2-7; maybe TRBD1 (6 bases). The V end was cut by 1 base, the J end by 2 bases, with 9 bases between. The germline gives CDR1 SGHDN, CDR2 FVKESK. The CDR3 has 14 residues. This CDR3 is CASSQGGPTYEQYF. The CDR3 nucleotides are TGTGCCAGCAGCCAAGGGGGGCCCACCTACGAGCAGTACTTC.

This clonotype was observed many times. This chain connects TRBV20-1 to TRBJ2-3; 14 bases fit TRBD2. J gave up 5 bases and V 3 bases, and 4 bases lay outside the gene matches. Germline CDR1 and CDR2: DFQATT and SNEGSKA (reference sequence). CDR3 length: 15 amino acids. CDR3 residues: CSASGLAGGGDTQYF. The DNA for the CDR3 is TGCAGTGCTAGTGGACTAGCGGGGGGTGGAGATACGCAGTATTTT.

This clonotype was counted many times. The chain links TRBV7-9 to TRBJ1-1, with D possibly TRBD1 on 6 matching bases. Germline V gene sequence: CDR1 SEHNR, CDR2 FQNEAQ (reference sequence). Trimming stripped 0 bases from V and 7 bases from J, with 12 bases between. CDR3 length equals 14 residues. The CDR3 nucleotides read TGTGCCAGCAGCTTAGCTGGGGGCGGAGTTGAAGCTTTCTTT. It yields the protein CASSLAGGGVEAFF.

With respect to this clonotype: This may be a read error: a much more frequent sequence differs by one nucleotide. CDR3 DNA sequence: TGTGCCAGTAGTGCCGGGACAGCCGTGGGGAAGACCCAGTACTTC. Encoded protein: CASSAGTAVGKTQYF. The V call is TRBV19, the J call TRBJ2-5; the match to TRBD1 covers 7 bases. After removal of 5 bases from V and 6 bases from J, the junction contained 12 bases not matched to a gene. The CDR3 has 15 residues. Germline loops: CDR1 LNHDA, CDR2 SQIVND (reference sequence).

This clonotype has at least ten counts. The CDR3, as DNA: TGCGCCAGCACCCCGGGACTACATCATCCGGAGACCCAGTACTTC. It translates to CASTPGLHHPETQYF. This rearrangement joins TRBV5-1 to TRBJ2-5, with TRBD2 matching 7 bases. V shed 6 bases, J shed 5 bases, and the junction held 13 bases outside the gene matches. CDR1 is SGHRS and CDR2 is YFSETQ in the germline V gene. The CDR3 length is 15 residues.

This clonotype was seen repeatedly, ten times or more. V is TRBV20-1 and J is TRBJ2-5; 10 nucleotides match TRBD2. This CDR3 spans 14 amino acids. J was trimmed by 5 bases and V by 5 bases; bases with no gene match: 8. Germline CDR1 reads DFQATT; CDR2 reads SNEGSKA (reference sequence). The CDR3 region has the DNA TGCAGTGCTGCCAGCGGGGGGGCCGGTGAGACCCAGTACTTC. Translation gives CSAASGGAGETQYF.

This clonotype was detected many times. V gene TRBV7-2 combines with J gene TRBJ2-3; weak D call: TRBD2 (6 bases). The V gene's germline CDR1 is SGHTA and CDR2 FQGNSA. The CDR3 runs to 17 residues. The V gene lost 0 bases and the J gene lost 8 bases, with 21 bases spanning the gap. The CDR3 DNA reads as TGTGCCAGCAGCTTAGCGGAAACTAGTGGAGGGAAGGGTACGCAGTATTTT. It codes for CASSLAETSGGKGTQYF. The full variable domain, rest sourced from reference TRBV7-2 and TRBJ2-3, is GAGVSQSPSNKVTEKGKDVELRCDPISGHTALYWYRQSLGQGLEFLIYFQGNSAPDKSGLPSDRFSAERTGGSVSTLTIQRTQQEDSAVYLCASSLAETSGGKGTQYFGPGTRLTVL.

In regard to this clonotype: At one end, the junction sequence differs from germline, possibly due to a read error. The chain has TRBV5-5 and TRBJ2-1, with 7 nucleotides matching TRBD2. There are 16 residues in the CDR3. Germline V gene lookup returns CDR1 SGHKS and CDR2 YYEKEE (reference sequence). CDR3 in amino acids: CTSSLRTSVSYNEKFF. The CDR3, as DNA: TGTACCAGCAGCTTGCGTACTAGCGTCTCCTACAATGAGAAGTTCTTC.

This clonotype was found many times. This chain links TRBV29-1 with TRBJ2-7; D is uncertain. Trimming took 4 bases from V and 2 from J, leaving 9 bases between them. The CDR3 is 12 amino acids. The V gene's germline CDR1 is SQVTM and CDR2 ANQGSEA. This chain's CDR3 is CSVVQDAYEQYF. The CDR3 coding sequence is TGCAGCGTTGTTCAGGACGCCTACGAGCAGTACTTC.